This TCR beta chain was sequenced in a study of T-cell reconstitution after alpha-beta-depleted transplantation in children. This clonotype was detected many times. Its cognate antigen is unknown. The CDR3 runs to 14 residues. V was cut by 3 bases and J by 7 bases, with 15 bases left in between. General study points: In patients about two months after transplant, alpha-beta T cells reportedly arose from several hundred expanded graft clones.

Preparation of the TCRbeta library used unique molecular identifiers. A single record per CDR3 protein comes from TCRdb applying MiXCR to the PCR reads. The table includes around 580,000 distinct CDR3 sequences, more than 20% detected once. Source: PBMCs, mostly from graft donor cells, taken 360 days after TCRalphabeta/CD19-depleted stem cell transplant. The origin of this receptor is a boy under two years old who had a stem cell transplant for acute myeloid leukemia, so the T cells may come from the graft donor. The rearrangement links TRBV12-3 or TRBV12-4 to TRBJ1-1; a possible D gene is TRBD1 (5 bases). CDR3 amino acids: CASSFRHGTDEAFF. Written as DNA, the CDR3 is TGTGCCAGCAGTTTCCGGCACGGGACGGATGAAGCTTTCTTT.